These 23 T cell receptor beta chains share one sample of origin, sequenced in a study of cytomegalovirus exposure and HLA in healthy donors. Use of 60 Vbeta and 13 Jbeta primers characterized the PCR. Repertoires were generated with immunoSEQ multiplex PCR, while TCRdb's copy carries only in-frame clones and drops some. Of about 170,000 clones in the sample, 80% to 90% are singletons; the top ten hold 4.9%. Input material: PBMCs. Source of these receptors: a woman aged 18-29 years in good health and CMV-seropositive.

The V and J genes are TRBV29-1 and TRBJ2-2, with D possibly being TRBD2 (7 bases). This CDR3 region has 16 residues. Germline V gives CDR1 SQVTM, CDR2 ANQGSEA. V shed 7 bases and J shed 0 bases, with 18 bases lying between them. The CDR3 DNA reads TGCAGCGCCCAGAGGAGGGGGGGACCGAACACCGGGGAGCTGTTTTTT. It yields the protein CSAQRRGGPNTGELFF.

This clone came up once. This CDR3 is CASSSTNGNTIYF. The CDR3 nucleotides are TGTGCCAGCAGCTCGACAAATGGAAACACCATATATTTT. The V gene is TRBV7-9, the J gene TRBJ1-3; D is undetermined. The CDR3 runs to 13 residues. Trimming stripped 4 bases from V and 3 bases from J, with 7 bases between. The germline CDR1 and CDR2 sequences are SEHNR and FQNEAQ (reference sequence).

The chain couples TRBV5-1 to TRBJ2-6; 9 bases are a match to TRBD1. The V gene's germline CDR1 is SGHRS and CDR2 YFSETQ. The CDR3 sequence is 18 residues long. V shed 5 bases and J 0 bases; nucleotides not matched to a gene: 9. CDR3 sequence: CASRPRGTGISGANVLTF. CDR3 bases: TGCGCCAGCAGGCCCCGAGGGACAGGGATCTCTGGGGCCAACGTCCTGACTTTC.

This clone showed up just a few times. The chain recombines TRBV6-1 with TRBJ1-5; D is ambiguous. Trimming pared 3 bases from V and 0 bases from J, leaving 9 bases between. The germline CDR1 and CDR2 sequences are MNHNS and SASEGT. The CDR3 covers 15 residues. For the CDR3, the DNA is TGTGCCAGCAGTGATACAGTATATAGCAATCAGCCCCAGCATTTT. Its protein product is CASSDTVYSNQPQHF.

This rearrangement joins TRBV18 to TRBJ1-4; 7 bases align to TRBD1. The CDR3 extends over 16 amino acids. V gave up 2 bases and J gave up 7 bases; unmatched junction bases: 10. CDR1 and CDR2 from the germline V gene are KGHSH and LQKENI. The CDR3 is CASSPNTGVGTEKLFF. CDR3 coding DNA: TGTGCCAGCTCACCAAATACAGGGGTCGGTACTGAAAAACTGTTTTTT.

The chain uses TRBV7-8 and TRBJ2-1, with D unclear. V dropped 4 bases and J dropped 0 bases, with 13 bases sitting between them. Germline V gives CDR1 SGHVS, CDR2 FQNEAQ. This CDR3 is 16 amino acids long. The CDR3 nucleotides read TGTGCCAGCAGCTCCACAGTCTCCAGCTCCTACAATGAGCAGTTCTTC. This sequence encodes CASSSTVSSSYNEQFF.

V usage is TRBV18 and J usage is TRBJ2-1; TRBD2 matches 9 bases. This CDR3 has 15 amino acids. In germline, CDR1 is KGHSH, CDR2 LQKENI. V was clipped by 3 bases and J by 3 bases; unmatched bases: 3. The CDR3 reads CASSPSSGDYNEQFF. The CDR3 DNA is TGTGCCAGCTCACCCTCTAGCGGGGACTACAATGAGCAGTTCTTC. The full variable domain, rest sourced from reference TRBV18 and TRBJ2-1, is NAGVMQNPRHLVRRRGQEARLRCSPMKGHSHVYWYRQLPEEGLKFMVYLQKENIIDESGMPKERFSAEFPKEGPSILRIQQVVRGDSAAYFCASSPSSGDYNEQFFGPGTRLTVL.

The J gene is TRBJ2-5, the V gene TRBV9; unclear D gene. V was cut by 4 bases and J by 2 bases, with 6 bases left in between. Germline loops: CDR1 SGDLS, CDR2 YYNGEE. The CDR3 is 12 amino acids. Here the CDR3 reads CASSRVQETQYF. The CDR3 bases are TGTGCCAGCAGCCGGGTTCAAGAGACCCAGTACTTC.

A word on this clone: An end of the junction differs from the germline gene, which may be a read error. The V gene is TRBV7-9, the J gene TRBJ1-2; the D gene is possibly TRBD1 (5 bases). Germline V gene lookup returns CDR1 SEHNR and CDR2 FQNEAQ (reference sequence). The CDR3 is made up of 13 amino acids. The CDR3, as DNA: TGTTCCAGCAGCCCGGGGGGGAACTATGGCTACACCTTC. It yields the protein CSSSPGGNYGYTF.

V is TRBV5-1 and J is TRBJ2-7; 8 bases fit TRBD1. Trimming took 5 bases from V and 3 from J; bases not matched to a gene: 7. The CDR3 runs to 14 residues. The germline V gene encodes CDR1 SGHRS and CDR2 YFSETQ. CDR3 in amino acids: CASRVGTGVYEQYF. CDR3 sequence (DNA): TGCGCCAGCAGGGTTGGGACAGGCGTCTACGAGCAGTACTTC.

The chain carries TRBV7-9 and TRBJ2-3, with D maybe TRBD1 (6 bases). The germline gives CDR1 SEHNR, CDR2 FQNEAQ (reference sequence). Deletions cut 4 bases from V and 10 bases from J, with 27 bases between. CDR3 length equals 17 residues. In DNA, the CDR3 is TGTGCCAGCAGCTCCGTCCGGCCGGGACAAGTACCTAGGGCGCAGTATTTT. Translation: CASSSVRPGQVPRAQYF.

CDR3 DNA: TGTGCCAGCAGTTTAGGACCGCGGGGGAGCTATGGCTACACCTTC. Translating it yields CASSLGPRGSYGYTF. The genes are TRBV27 and TRBJ1-2, with a possible D match to TRBD1 (5 bases). The germline CDR1 and CDR2 sequences are MNHEY and SMNVEV (reference sequence). CDR3 size: 15 residues. V was clipped by 2 bases and J by 4 bases, with 14 bases between them.

The DNA for the CDR3 is TGTGCCAGCAGCCAAACAGGGGCAACTAATGAAAAACTGTTTTTT. It codes for CASSQTGATNEKLFF. This chain connects TRBV7-6 to TRBJ1-4; TRBD1 agrees at 7 bases. This CDR3 has 15 amino acids. Per germline, CDR1 SGHVS and CDR2 FNYEAQ. With 5 bases clipped from V and 0 bases from J, the junction kept 3 bases outside the gene matches.

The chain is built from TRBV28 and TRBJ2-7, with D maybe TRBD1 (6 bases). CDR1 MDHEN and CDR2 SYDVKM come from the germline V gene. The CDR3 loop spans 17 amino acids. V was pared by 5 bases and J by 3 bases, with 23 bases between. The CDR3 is CASSPFTLSDSFYEQYF. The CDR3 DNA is TGTGCCAGCAGTCCGTTTACTTTATCGGACAGCTTCTACGAGCAGTACTTC.

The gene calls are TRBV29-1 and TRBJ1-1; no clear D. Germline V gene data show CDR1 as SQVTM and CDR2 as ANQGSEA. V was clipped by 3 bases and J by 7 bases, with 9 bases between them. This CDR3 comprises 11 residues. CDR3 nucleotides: TGCAGCGTTGAGGGCTCCCGTGAAGCTTTCTTT. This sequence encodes CSVEGSREAFF.

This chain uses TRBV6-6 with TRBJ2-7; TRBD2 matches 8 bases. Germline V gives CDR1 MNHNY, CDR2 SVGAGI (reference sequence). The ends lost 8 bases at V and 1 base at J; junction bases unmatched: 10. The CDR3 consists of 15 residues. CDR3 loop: CASSSWTSLSYEQYF. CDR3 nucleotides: TGTGCCAGCTCTAGTTGGACTAGCCTATCCTACGAGCAGTACTTC.

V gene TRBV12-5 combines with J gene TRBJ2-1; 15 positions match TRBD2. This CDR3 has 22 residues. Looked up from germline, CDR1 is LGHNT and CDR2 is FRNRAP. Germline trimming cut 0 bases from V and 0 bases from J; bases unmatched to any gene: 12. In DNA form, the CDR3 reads TGTGCTAGTGGTTTGGTACAAGGACTAGCGGGGGGGGGCTTAACCTCCTACAATGAGCAGTTCTTC. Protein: CASGLVQGLAGGGLTSYNEQFF.

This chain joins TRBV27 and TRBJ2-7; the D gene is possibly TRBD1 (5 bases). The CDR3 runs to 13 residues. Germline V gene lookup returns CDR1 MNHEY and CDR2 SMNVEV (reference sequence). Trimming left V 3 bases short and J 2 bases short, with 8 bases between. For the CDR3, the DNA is TGTGCCAGCAGTTTGACAGCGACCTACGAGCAGTACTTC. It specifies CASSLTATYEQYF.

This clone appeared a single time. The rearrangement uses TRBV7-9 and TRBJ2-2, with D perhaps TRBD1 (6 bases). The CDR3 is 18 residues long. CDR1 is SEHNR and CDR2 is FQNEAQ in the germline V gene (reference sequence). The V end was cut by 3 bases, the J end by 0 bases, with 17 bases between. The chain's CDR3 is CASSFPEGETANTGELFF. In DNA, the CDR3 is TGTGCCAGCAGCTTTCCTGAGGGGGAGACAGCGAACACCGGGGAGCTGTTTTTT.

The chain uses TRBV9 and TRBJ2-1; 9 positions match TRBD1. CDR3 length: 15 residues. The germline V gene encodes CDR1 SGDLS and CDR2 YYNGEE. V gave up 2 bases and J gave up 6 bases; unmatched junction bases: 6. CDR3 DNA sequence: TGTGCCAGCAGCGTCCGGGACAGGGCAATCAATGAGCAGTTCTTC. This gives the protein CASSVRDRAINEQFF.

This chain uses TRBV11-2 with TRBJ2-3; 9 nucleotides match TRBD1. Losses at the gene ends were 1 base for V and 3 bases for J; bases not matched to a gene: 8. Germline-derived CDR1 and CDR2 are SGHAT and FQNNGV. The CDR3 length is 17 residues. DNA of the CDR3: TGTGCCAGCAGCTTAGCGGATCGGGACAGGGCAACAGATACGCAGTATTTT. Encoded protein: CASSLADRDRATDTQYF.

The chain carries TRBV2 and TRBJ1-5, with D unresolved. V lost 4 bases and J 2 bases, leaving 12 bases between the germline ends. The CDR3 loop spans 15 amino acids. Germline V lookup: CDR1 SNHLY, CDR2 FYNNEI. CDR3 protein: CASSGQEAGNQPQHF. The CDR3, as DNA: TGTGCCAGCAGTGGGCAGGAAGCGGGCAATCAGCCCCAGCATTTT.

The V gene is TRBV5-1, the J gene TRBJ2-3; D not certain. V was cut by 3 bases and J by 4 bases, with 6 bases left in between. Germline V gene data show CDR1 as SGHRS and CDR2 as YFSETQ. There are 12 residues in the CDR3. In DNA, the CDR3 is TGCGCCAGCAGCTCCCTAGCAGATACGCAGTATTTT. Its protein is CASSSLADTQYF.